The rows below give T cell receptor beta chains drawn from one sample of a study of human T cells and chemical hapten exposure. TCRdb processed the RACE reads anew with MiXCR; each CDR3 protein has one entry. The sample lists about 98,000 distinct CDR3 sequences, 10% to 13% occurring once. The material sequenced was whole blood, taken in connection with sensitization to the hapten diphenylcyclopropenone (DPC). Every receptor here comes from a woman aged 55-69 years with alopecia areata. Some clones in this sample may be carry-over from other donors' samples. Both conserved end residues are part of each CDR3. Fields, in order: clone size, D gene, V gene, J gene, CDR3 DNA, CDR3 protein. The D gene is left open where the match is weak. Size tells how often a clone was seen (once, few, many) or the class of an expanded clone, and some rows leave it out.

abundance: few; d_gene: -; v_gene: TRBV20-1; j_gene: TRBJ1-1; CDR3nt: TGCAGTGCCAACCGGGGGGTTGGTGACACTGAAGCTTTCTTT; CDR3aa: CSANRGVGDTEAFF
abundance: few; d_gene: -; v_gene: TRBV29-1; j_gene: TRBJ2-5; CDR3nt: TGCAGCGTTGAGGGGCGCCAAGAGACCCAGTACTTC; CDR3aa: CSVEGRQETQYF
abundance: many; d_gene: TRBD1; v_gene: TRBV20-1; j_gene: TRBJ2-7; CDR3nt: TGCAGTGCAGGGACAGCTAGGAGGACCTACGAGCAGTACTTC; CDR3aa: CSAGTARRTYEQYF
abundance: -; d_gene: TRBD1; v_gene: TRBV7-9; j_gene: TRBJ1-2; CDR3nt: TGTGCCAGCAGCCCCGGACAGGGGGCTATCTATGGCTACACCTTC; CDR3aa: CASSPGQGAIYGYTF
abundance: many; d_gene: -; v_gene: TRBV29-1; j_gene: TRBJ2-7; CDR3nt: TGCAGCGTTCAGGGTACCTACGAGCAGTACTTC; CDR3aa: CSVQGTYEQYF
abundance: many; d_gene: TRBD2; v_gene: TRBV6-5; j_gene: TRBJ2-5; CDR3nt: TGTGCCAGCAGTTTCACCGGGACTAGCGGGGGGGCCCGTGAGACCCAGTACTTC; CDR3aa: CASSFTGTSGGARETQYF
abundance: -; d_gene: -; v_gene: TRBV12-3/TRBV12-4; j_gene: TRBJ1-1; CDR3nt: TGTGCCAGCAGTCCTTCGGGACAACGGAACACTGAAGCTTTCTTT; CDR3aa: CASSPSGQRNTEAFF
abundance: -; d_gene: -; v_gene: TRBV29-1; j_gene: TRBJ2-7; CDR3nt: TGCAGCGTTGCTGGGGGAAGGGGGTACGAGCAGTACTTC; CDR3aa: CSVAGGRGYEQYF
abundance: many; d_gene: TRBD1; v_gene: TRBV18; j_gene: TRBJ2-1; CDR3nt: TGTGCCAGCTCACCCTCCCCGGGACAGGGGGCCTCCTACAATGAGCAGTTCTTC; CDR3aa: CASSPSPGQGASYNEQFF
abundance: many; d_gene: TRBD2; v_gene: TRBV10-3; j_gene: TRBJ2-1; CDR3nt: TGTGCCATCAGTGAGCGGTCTTCTAGCGGGGGCCACAATGAGCAGTTCTTC; CDR3aa: CAISERSSSGGHNEQFF
abundance: few; d_gene: TRBD2; v_gene: TRBV6-1; j_gene: TRBJ2-3; CDR3nt: TGTGCCAGCAGGTCAGGGCTAGCGGGGGGTGCAGATACGCAGTATTTT; CDR3aa: CASRSGLAGGADTQYF
abundance: many; d_gene: -; v_gene: TRBV29-1; j_gene: TRBJ1-2; CDR3nt: TGCAGCGTTGATGGAGGGATACCAAACTATGGCTACACCTTC; CDR3aa: CSVDGGIPNYGYTF
abundance: -; d_gene: -; v_gene: TRBV5-1; j_gene: TRBJ2-7; CDR3nt: TGCGCCAGCAGCTTGGCCAGTGAGCAGTACTTC; CDR3aa: CASSLASEQYF
abundance: many; d_gene: -; v_gene: TRBV6-2/TRBV6-3; j_gene: TRBJ2-7; CDR3nt: TGTGCCAGCGATACGGAAGGGCTCCCCGAGCAGTACTTC; CDR3aa: CASDTEGLPEQYF
abundance: many; d_gene: TRBD2; v_gene: TRBV7-9; j_gene: TRBJ2-1; CDR3nt: TGTGCCAGCAGCTTATTCTTTCTCGTAACGTCGGGGGGGCATGAGCAGTTCTTC; CDR3aa: CASSLFFLVTSGGHEQFF
abundance: -; d_gene: TRBD2; v_gene: TRBV6-2/TRBV6-3; j_gene: TRBJ2-3; CDR3nt: TGTGCCAGCAGTTACCGTCCAGCGGGGGGCGGAGATACGCAGTATTTT; CDR3aa: CASSYRPAGGGDTQYF
abundance: many; d_gene: -; v_gene: TRBV29-1; j_gene: TRBJ1-2; CDR3nt: TGCAGCGACGGACATTTGGATGGCTACACCTTC; CDR3aa: CSDGHLDGYTF
abundance: many; d_gene: -; v_gene: TRBV20-1; j_gene: TRBJ2-7; CDR3nt: TGCAGTGCTAGAGCCCTCCTACCGGCCCCCTACCCCGAGCAGTACTTC; CDR3aa: CSARALLPAPYPEQYF
abundance: -; d_gene: -; v_gene: TRBV5-1; j_gene: TRBJ2-7; CDR3nt: TGCGCCAGCAGCTTAACTGGTGCACACGAGCAGTACTTC; CDR3aa: CASSLTGAHEQYF
abundance: -; d_gene: -; v_gene: TRBV4-2; j_gene: TRBJ2-7; CDR3nt: TGTGCCAGCAGCCAACTCCCCGCTGGAGGGGGCGAGCAGTACTTC; CDR3aa: CASSQLPAGGGEQYF
abundance: -; d_gene: -; v_gene: TRBV7-6; j_gene: TRBJ1-1; CDR3nt: TGTGCCAGCAGCCCCTTCGGGGGGACTGAAGCTTTCTTT; CDR3aa: CASSPFGGTEAFF
abundance: many; d_gene: TRBD2; v_gene: TRBV30; j_gene: TRBJ2-5; CDR3nt: TGTGCCTGGAGCGGCAGGCTAGCGGGTTGGGAGACCCAGTACTTC; CDR3aa: CAWSGRLAGWETQYF
abundance: many; d_gene: -; v_gene: TRBV19; j_gene: TRBJ2-7; CDR3nt: TGTGCCAGTAGTAAGGGGACCGGGGTCTACGAGCAGTACTTC; CDR3aa: CASSKGTGVYEQYF
abundance: many; d_gene: -; v_gene: TRBV6-2/TRBV6-3; j_gene: TRBJ1-1; CDR3nt: TGTGCCAGCAGTTACAGGGAGATGAACACTGAAGCTTTCTTT; CDR3aa: CASSYREMNTEAFF
abundance: -; d_gene: -; v_gene: TRBV2; j_gene: TRBJ2-7; CDR3nt: TGTGCCAGCCTAGTGCGGCCCAGTGCCTACGAGCAGTACTTC; CDR3aa: CASLVRPSAYEQYF
abundance: -; d_gene: -; v_gene: TRBV11-2; j_gene: TRBJ2-5; CDR3nt: TGTGCCAGCAGCTTACTAGGAAGGTGGACCCAGTACTTC; CDR3aa: CASSLLGRWTQYF
abundance: many; d_gene: -; v_gene: TRBV20-1; j_gene: TRBJ1-4; CDR3nt: TGCAGTGCTAGAAGCAGCTGGGAAAAACTGTTTTTT; CDR3aa: CSARSSWEKLFF
abundance: many; d_gene: -; v_gene: TRBV2; j_gene: TRBJ2-7; CDR3nt: TGTGCCAGCAGTGGAGAGAGCTACGAGCAGTACTTC; CDR3aa: CASSGESYEQYF
abundance: -; d_gene: TRBD2; v_gene: TRBV10-3; j_gene: TRBJ2-3; CDR3nt: TGTGCCATTAGGGCGGTAAGCGGACTAGCGGAGTCTAGCACAGATACGCAGTATTTT; CDR3aa: CAIRAVSGLAESSTDTQYF
abundance: few; d_gene: -; v_gene: TRBV27; j_gene: TRBJ2-7; CDR3nt: TGTGCCAGCAGTTTGGGCATCCCGAAAACTAACGAGCAGTACTTC; CDR3aa: CASSLGIPKTNEQYF
abundance: many; d_gene: -; v_gene: TRBV7-9; j_gene: TRBJ1-6; CDR3nt: TGTGCCAGCAGCTTAGGGCTCGACGCCTATAATTCACCCCTCCACTTT; CDR3aa: CASSLGLDAYNSPLHF
abundance: many; d_gene: -; v_gene: TRBV19; j_gene: TRBJ2-7; CDR3nt: TGTGCCAGTAGCCCATACGGGGTATCCTACGAGCAGTACTTC; CDR3aa: CASSPYGVSYEQYF
abundance: many; d_gene: TRBD1; v_gene: TRBV18; j_gene: TRBJ2-1; CDR3nt: TGTGCCAGCTCACCACCGGGACAGTCGAATGAGCAGTTCTTC; CDR3aa: CASSPPGQSNEQFF
abundance: many; d_gene: -; v_gene: TRBV5-1; j_gene: TRBJ2-1; CDR3nt: TGCGCCAGCAGTTGGATCGGGGGTTACAATGAGCAGTTCTTC; CDR3aa: CASSWIGGYNEQFF
abundance: -; d_gene: -; v_gene: TRBV11-2; j_gene: TRBJ2-7; CDR3nt: TGTGCCAGCAGCTTAGGGGTAGGCGAGCAGTACTTC; CDR3aa: CASSLGVGEQYF
abundance: -; d_gene: -; v_gene: TRBV12-2; j_gene: TRBJ1-2; CDR3nt: TGTGCAAGTCGCTTAGTAGGCTGGGCCCGGTCGTGTGACTATGGCTACACCTTC; CDR3aa: CASRLVGWARSCDYGYTF
abundance: many; d_gene: -; v_gene: TRBV30; j_gene: TRBJ2-3; CDR3nt: TGTGCCTGGACCCTCCGGCTGGCTAGCACAGATACGCAGTATTTT; CDR3aa: CAWTLRLASTDTQYF
abundance: many; d_gene: -; v_gene: TRBV7-2; j_gene: TRBJ2-5; CDR3nt: TGTGCCAGCAGCCTACAGGGAGAGACCCAGTACTTC; CDR3aa: CASSLQGETQYF
abundance: -; d_gene: -; v_gene: TRBV5-1; j_gene: TRBJ2-7; CDR3nt: TGCGCCAGCAGCTTGCTACCCCTGAGCTCCTACGAGCAGTACTTC; CDR3aa: CASSLLPLSSYEQYF
abundance: many; d_gene: -; v_gene: TRBV12-3/TRBV12-4; j_gene: TRBJ1-1; CDR3nt: TGTGCCAGCAGTTTAATGACTGATAACACTGAAGCTTTCTTT; CDR3aa: CASSLMTDNTEAFF
abundance: -; d_gene: -; v_gene: TRBV11-2; j_gene: TRBJ2-3; CDR3nt: TGTGCCAGCAGCTTAGGGGCAACGGGGGACACGCAGTATTTT; CDR3aa: CASSLGATGDTQYF
abundance: many; d_gene: -; v_gene: TRBV11-2; j_gene: TRBJ2-2; CDR3nt: TGTGCCAGCAGCCCATTCTCCGGGGAGCTGTTTTTT; CDR3aa: CASSPFSGELFF